This is a list of T cell receptor beta chains from one sample in a study of blood T cells in healthy people across ages. TCRdb reprocessed the 5' RACE reads via MiXCR and lists one record per CDR3 protein. The data contain approximately 780,000 distinct CDR3 sequences, around 25% of them singletons. Another study also made use of these data, one on T cells of mothers and their children.

Sequenced: blood. Every receptor here comes from a boy aged 5 to 17 in good health. Both conserved end residues are part of each CDR3. D genes are given only for firm matches. A row's size may be missing; if present it is once, few, many or a size class.

NA	NA	TRBV7-9	TRBJ2-1	TGTGCCAGCAGCTTAGGTAGGAACGATGAGCAGTTCTTC	CASSLGRNDEQFF
NA	TRBD2	TRBV20-1	TRBJ2-5	TGCAGTGCTAGAAGGGGTAGCGGGGGGTTCCAAGAGACCCAGTACTTC	CSARRGSGGFQETQYF
many	NA	TRBV29-1	TRBJ2-5	TGCAGCGTTGACCGGGGGTCCCAAGAGACCCAGTACTTC	CSVDRGSQETQYF
few	NA	TRBV28	TRBJ1-4	TGTGCCAGCAGCCTCCCCCCTACCAGGGAAAAACTGTTTTTT	CASSLPPTREKLFF
few	NA	TRBV7-2	TRBJ2-4	TGTGCCAGCAGCTCCTCCCCAGGGGGAGGAAACATTCAGTACTTC	CASSSSPGGGNIQYF
NA	NA	TRBV12-3/TRBV12-4	TRBJ2-5	TGTGCCACAGGGTCTCGAGAGACCCAGTACTTC	CATGSRETQYF
NA	TRBD1	TRBV28	TRBJ2-1	TGTGCCAGCAGCCCAGGGGACAGGCCTAATGAGCAGTTCTTC	CASSPGDRPNEQFF
few	NA	TRBV6-5	TRBJ1-6	TGTGCCAGCGGAAGGGACGGGAGAAATTCACCCCTCCACTTT	CASGRDGRNSPLHF
NA	NA	TRBV28	TRBJ1-2	TGTGCCAGCAGCAATCGGGCGGATGGCTACACCTTC	CASSNRADGYTF
NA	NA	TRBV13	TRBJ1-1	TGTGCCAGCAGCCCGATGGATCTGAACACTGAAGCTTTCTTT	CASSPMDLNTEAFF
NA	NA	TRBV30	TRBJ2-1	TGTGCCTGGAGTGGGAGAATAGGGTGGAGTGAGCAGTTCTTC	CAWSGRIGWSEQFF
NA	TRBD2	TRBV28	TRBJ2-5	TGTGCCAGCAGGGGGTTCGGGGGGGAGACCCAGTACTTC	CASRGFGGETQYF
few	NA	TRBV4-2	TRBJ2-5	TGTGCCAGCAGCCAAGTTTCGGATAGGTTCGAGACCCAGTACTTC	CASSQVSDRFETQYF
many	NA	TRBV29-1	TRBJ1-2	TGCAGCGTTGACGCCGGGGCGCGGGGCTATGGCTACACCTTC	CSVDAGARGYGYTF
NA	NA	TRBV11-3	TRBJ2-2	TGTGCCAGCAGCTTATCCAGAGGAACCGGGGAGCTGTTTTTT	CASSLSRGTGELFF
NA	NA	TRBV3-1	TRBJ2-3	TGTGCCAGCGGGCGGGATACGCAGTATTTT	CASGRDTQYF
few	NA	TRBV29-1	TRBJ1-1	TGCAGCGTTGCATCCTCAGGGGCCCCGAACACTGAAGCTTTCTTT	CSVASSGAPNTEAFF
few	TRBD2	TRBV7-2	TRBJ2-1	TGTGCCAGCAGCCTTAGGACTAGCGGGGGATACAATGAGCAGTTCTTC	CASSLRTSGGYNEQFF
few	NA	TRBV29-1	TRBJ2-7	TGCAGCGTTGAAGGGGGGCCTCGGGCCCCCTACGAGCAGTACTTC	CSVEGGPRAPYEQYF
few	NA	TRBV29-1	TRBJ2-7	TGCAGCGTCGAAAGGTTTAATCCCGGCGACGAGCAGTACTTC	CSVERFNPGDEQYF
few	NA	TRBV7-2	TRBJ2-5	TGTGCCAGCAGCTTAGAAAGGTTATCGGAGACCCAGTACTTC	CASSLERLSETQYF
many	TRBD2	TRBV3-1	TRBJ2-1	TGTGCCAGCAGCCAAGATGGACTAGCGGGGGGGTTGCGTGAGCAGTTCTTC	CASSQDGLAGGLREQFF
NA	NA	TRBV9	TRBJ1-2	TGTGCCAGCAGCCAGGATGGTGGGCGAGGCTATGGCTACACCTTC	CASSQDGGRGYGYTF
NA	NA	TRBV29-1	TRBJ1-1	TGCAGCGTTGAGGTGGGTGCAGGGAACACTGAAGCTTTCTTT	CSVEVGAGNTEAFF
few	TRBD1	TRBV20-1	TRBJ2-7	TGCAGTGTCCCGGACAGGGGGAACTACGAGCAGTACTTC	CSVPDRGNYEQYF
few	TRBD2	TRBV11-2	TRBJ2-5	TGTGCCAGCAGCCCTACGGGACTAGCGGAAGAGACCCAGTGCTTC	CASSPTGLAEETQCF
few	TRBD1	TRBV4-1	TRBJ2-6	TGCGCCAGCAGCCAAAACTCCGGGACAGTCTACTCTGGGGCCAACGTCCTGACTTTC	CASSQNSGTVYSGANVLTF
NA	NA	TRBV7-8	TRBJ1-2	TGTGCCAGCAGCCCACAGGGAACTGGCTACACCTTC	CASSPQGTGYTF
NA	TRBD1	TRBV10-3	TRBJ1-2	TGTGCCATACGGACAGGGAAGGGCAATGGCTACACCTTC	CAIRTGKGNGYTF
few	TRBD1	TRBV28	TRBJ1-5	TGTGCCAGCCAAGGACAGGGAGGGCAGCCCCAGCATTTT	CASQGQGGQPQHF
NA	TRBD2	TRBV29-1	TRBJ2-1	TGCAGCGTTGATGGCGGGGGCTACAATGAGCAGTTCTTC	CSVDGGGYNEQFF
few	TRBD2	TRBV3-1	TRBJ2-3	TGTGCCAGCAGCCCTGGGGGGGGTTTGGCAGATACGCAGTATTTT	CASSPGGGLADTQYF
few	NA	TRBV4-2	TRBJ1-1	TGTGACAGCAGCCAAGAGGCTGAAGCTTTCTTT	CDSSQEAEAFF
NA	NA	TRBV2	TRBJ1-5	TGTGCCAGTAAAAAGGACTTACCTAGCAATCAGCCCCAGCATTTT	CASKKDLPSNQPQHF
many	NA	TRBV5-1	TRBJ2-5	TGTGCCAGCAGTTTGGATGGGGGGGAGACCCAGTACTTC	CASSLDGGETQYF
NA	NA	TRBV29-1	TRBJ1-2	TGCAGCATTTCCACCTTAAGGAATGGCTACACCTTC	CSISTLRNGYTF
few	NA	TRBV6-6	TRBJ1-1	TGTGCCAGCAGTTCGTCAGGGGTAGCTTTCTTT	CASSSSGVAFF
many	TRBD1	TRBV27	TRBJ2-5	TGTGCCAGCAGGGGGGCAGGGGGTGAGACCCAGTACTTC	CASRGAGGETQYF
NA	TRBD1	TRBV5-4	TRBJ2-2	TGTGCCAGCAGCGTGGTGGGACAGTACACCGGGGAGCTGTTTTTT	CASSVVGQYTGELFF
few	TRBD2	TRBV20-1	TRBJ2-4	TGCAGTGCTCCTCCCCTAGCGGGGGGGCCCAAAAACATTCAGTACTTC	CSAPPLAGGPKNIQYF
few	NA	TRBV12-5	TRBJ1-1	TGTGCTAGTGGGGGGGGAGTGAACACTGAAGCTTTCTTT	CASGGGVNTEAFF
few	TRBD1	TRBV13	TRBJ2-3	TGTGCCAGCAGCACCTCCCCGGGACAGGGCAGAGATACGCAGTATTTT	CASSTSPGQGRDTQYF
many	NA	TRBV3-1	TRBJ2-7	TGTGCCAGCAGCCAGGGGGGAAAGCCCTACGAGCAGTACTTC	CASSQGGKPYEQYF
NA	NA	TRBV12-3/TRBV12-4	TRBJ1-5	TGTGCCAGCAGTAAGGGGAATCAGCCCCAGCATTTT	CASSKGNQPQHF
NA	TRBD1	TRBV6-5	TRBJ1-2	TGTGCCAGCCTCCCGGGACAGGGCTATGGCTACACCTTC	CASLPGQGYGYTF